This T cell receptor beta chain was captured in a study of T cell responses to AZD1222 COVID-19 vaccine. Looked up from germline, CDR1 is MNHEY and CDR2 is SMNVEV (reference sequence). With V trimmed by 2 bases and J by 2 bases, 3 bases remained unmatched. The CDR3 totals 15 residues. Method: immunoSEQ multiplex PCR; TCRdb's copy keeps in-frame clones and lacks some. The sample has some 170,000 clones, approximately 90% seen once; the top ten hold roughly 4%. V usage is TRBV27 and J usage is TRBJ2-1, with 7 nucleotides matching TRBD2. The sample was peripheral blood, taken 28 days after the second dose of the MenACWY control vaccine. The receptor was isolated from an adult who received the MenACWY meningococcal vaccine as a control. CDR3 nucleotide sequence: TGTGCCAGCAGTTTAACCGGGACTACCTACAATGAGCAGTTCTTC. Amino acid sequence: CASSLTGTTYNEQFF.